The rows below give T cell receptor beta chains drawn from one sample of a study of blood T cell repertoires in COVID-19. The protocol was immunoSEQ multiplex PCR, while the TCRdb copy is restricted to in-frame clones and leaves out a portion. The data hold about 68,000 clones, with nearly 80% observed a single time. Sequenced sample: peripheral blood. These receptors were obtained from a woman aged 55 to 70 with acute or convalescent COVID-19. Each CDR3 is given with its conserved first and last residue. Fields, in order: J gene, clone size, V gene, D gene, CDR3 protein, CDR3 DNA. D genes are given only for firm matches. Some rows have no size entry. The others give once, few or many, or a class for an expanded clone.

J gene: TRBJ1-5; clone size: .; V gene: TRBV27; D gene: .; CDR3 protein: CASSLSMGTYQPQHF; CDR3 DNA: TGTGCCAGCAGTTTATCGATGGGGACATATCAGCCCCAGCATTTT
J gene: TRBJ2-3; clone size: .; V gene: TRBV7-2; D gene: TRBD2; CDR3 protein: CASSLSRGGSDTQYF; CDR3 DNA: TGTGCCAGCAGCCTCTCTCGCGGGGGATCAGATACGCAGTATTTT
J gene: TRBJ2-5; clone size: .; V gene: TRBV15; D gene: TRBD2; CDR3 protein: CATSRDGGGVGTQYF; CDR3 DNA: TGTGCCACCAGCAGAGATGGGGGAGGGGTAGGGACCCAGTACTTC
J gene: TRBJ1-2; clone size: .; V gene: TRBV2; D gene: .; CDR3 protein: CASSELGGGDGYTF; CDR3 DNA: TGTGCCAGCAGTGAATTGGGGGGTGGGGATGGCTACACCTTC
J gene: TRBJ2-5; clone size: .; V gene: TRBV5-1; D gene: .; CDR3 protein: CASSLGARGNQETQYF; CDR3 DNA: TGCGCCAGCAGCTTGGGGGCGCGGGGAAATCAAGAGACCCAGTACTTC
J gene: TRBJ1-4; clone size: .; V gene: TRBV3-1/TRBV3-2; D gene: TRBD1; CDR3 protein: CASSQEWDSPNEKLFF; CDR3 DNA: TGTGCCAGCAGCCAAGAGTGGGACAGTCCTAATGAAAAACTGTTTTTT
J gene: TRBJ2-7; clone size: .; V gene: TRBV3-1/TRBV3-2; D gene: TRBD2; CDR3 protein: CASSQEAGSGAYEQYF; CDR3 DNA: TGTGCCAGCAGCCAAGAAGCGGGTAGCGGGGCCTACGAGCAGTACTTC
J gene: TRBJ2-2; clone size: .; V gene: TRBV7-7; D gene: .; CDR3 protein: CASSLRGIGTGELFF; CDR3 DNA: TGTGCTAGCAGCTTACGGGGGATTGGGACCGGGGAGCTGTTTTTT
J gene: TRBJ2-7; clone size: few; V gene: TRBV6-4; D gene: TRBD1; CDR3 protein: CASSELTTGGESYEQYF; CDR3 DNA: TGTGCCAGCAGTGAACTGACGACAGGGGGCGAGTCCTACGAGCAGTACTTC
J gene: TRBJ2-3; clone size: .; V gene: TRBV11-2; D gene: TRBD1; CDR3 protein: CASSRDRGRADTQYF; CDR3 DNA: TGTGCCAGCAGCAGGGACAGGGGTAGGGCAGATACGCAGTATTTT
J gene: TRBJ2-7; clone size: .; V gene: TRBV4-3; D gene: .; CDR3 protein: CASSRQTGRYYEQYF; CDR3 DNA: TGCGCCAGCAGCCGTCAGACAGGGAGGTACTACGAGCAGTACTTC
J gene: TRBJ2-5; clone size: .; V gene: TRBV4-2; D gene: .; CDR3 protein: CASSQAVGGFQETQYF; CDR3 DNA: TGTGCCAGCAGCCAAGCCGTCGGGGGATTCCAAGAGACCCAGTACTTC
J gene: TRBJ1-3; clone size: few; V gene: TRBV25-1; D gene: .; CDR3 protein: CASSVQGNTIYF; CDR3 DNA: TGTGCCAGCAGTGTACAAGGAAACACCATATATTTT
J gene: TRBJ1-3; clone size: .; V gene: TRBV6-2/TRBV6-3; D gene: .; CDR3 protein: CASSYRAASGNTIYF; CDR3 DNA: TGTGCCAGCAGTTACCGCGCGGCCTCTGGAAACACCATATATTTT
J gene: TRBJ1-1; clone size: .; V gene: TRBV19; D gene: .; CDR3 protein: CASSREGVGAFF; CDR3 DNA: TGTGCCAGTAGTAGAGAGGGAGTAGGGGCTTTCTTT
J gene: TRBJ1-2; clone size: .; V gene: TRBV27; D gene: TRBD1; CDR3 protein: CASRTGGSVGYTF; CDR3 DNA: TGTGCCAGCAGAACAGGGGGAAGTGTTGGCTACACCTTC
J gene: TRBJ1-2; clone size: .; V gene: TRBV12-3/TRBV12-4; D gene: .; CDR3 protein: CASHGAGHYGYTF; CDR3 DNA: TGTGCCAGCCATGGGGCCGGGCACTATGGCTACACCTTC
J gene: TRBJ1-6; clone size: .; V gene: TRBV4-1; D gene: .; CDR3 protein: CASSLRQAGSSPLHF; CDR3 DNA: TGCGCCAGCAGCCTGCGACAGGCTGGCTCTTCACCCCTCCACTTT
J gene: TRBJ2-1; clone size: .; V gene: TRBV7-3; D gene: .; CDR3 protein: CASREGANYNEQFF; CDR3 DNA: TGTGCCAGCAGGGAGGGGGCAAACTACAATGAGCAGTTCTTC
J gene: TRBJ2-1; clone size: .; V gene: TRBV11-3; D gene: .; CDR3 protein: CASSLAPTAYNEQFF; CDR3 DNA: TGTGCCAGCAGCTTAGCCCCCACAGCCTACAATGAGCAGTTCTTC
J gene: TRBJ1-1; clone size: .; V gene: TRBV7-2; D gene: TRBD1; CDR3 protein: CASSLSGQGGTEAFF; CDR3 DNA: TGTGCCAGCAGCTTGTCCGGACAGGGGGGCACTGAAGCTTTCTTT
J gene: TRBJ1-1; clone size: .; V gene: TRBV7-9; D gene: .; CDR3 protein: CASSLVGGLNTEAFF; CDR3 DNA: TGTGCCAGCAGCTTAGTAGGGGGATTAAACACTGAAGCTTTCTTT
J gene: TRBJ1-1; clone size: .; V gene: TRBV5-1; D gene: .; CDR3 protein: CASSVTGRGTEAFF; CDR3 DNA: TGCGCCAGCAGTGTGACCGGCAGGGGCACTGAAGCTTTCTTT
J gene: TRBJ2-5; clone size: .; V gene: TRBV10-3; D gene: TRBD2; CDR3 protein: CAISDPSSGKETQYF; CDR3 DNA: TGTGCCATCAGTGACCCGTCTAGCGGCAAAGAGACCCAGTACTTC
J gene: TRBJ1-3; clone size: .; V gene: TRBV3-1/TRBV3-2; D gene: TRBD1; CDR3 protein: CASARDSSGNTIYF; CDR3 DNA: TGTGCCAGCGCCAGGGACAGCTCTGGAAACACCATATATTTT
J gene: TRBJ2-4; clone size: .; V gene: TRBV5-6; D gene: .; CDR3 protein: CASSFSAGAIAKNIQYF; CDR3 DNA: TGTGCCAGCAGCTTTTCCGCAGGGGCGATCGCCAAAAACATTCAGTACTTC
J gene: TRBJ1-6; clone size: few; V gene: TRBV11-2; D gene: .; CDR3 protein: CASSFSNNSPLHF; CDR3 DNA: TGTGCCAGCAGCTTTTCCAATAATTCACCCCTCCACTTT
J gene: TRBJ1-1; clone size: .; V gene: TRBV15; D gene: .; CDR3 protein: CATSKVDKNSHEAFF; CDR3 DNA: TGTGCCACCAGCAAAGTGGACAAGAACTCCCATGAAGCTTTCTTT
J gene: TRBJ1-1; clone size: .; V gene: TRBV21-1; D gene: .; CDR3 protein: CASVAESVEAFF; CDR3 DNA: TGTGCCAGCGTTGCAGAAAGTGTAGAAGCTTTCTTT
J gene: TRBJ2-2; clone size: .; V gene: TRBV18; D gene: .; CDR3 protein: CASSRNRDPNTGELFF; CDR3 DNA: TGTGCCAGCTCACGTAACAGGGACCCGAACACCGGGGAGCTGTTTTTT
J gene: TRBJ2-7; clone size: .; V gene: TRBV5-4; D gene: TRBD2; CDR3 protein: CASSVSGGRSSYEQYF; CDR3 DNA: TGTGCCAGCAGCGTCAGCGGGGGCCGAAGCTCCTACGAGCAGTACTTC
J gene: TRBJ1-1; clone size: .; V gene: TRBV9; D gene: TRBD1; CDR3 protein: CASSARGTDNTEAFF; CDR3 DNA: TGTGCCAGCAGCGCTCGGGGGACAGATAACACTGAAGCTTTCTTT
J gene: TRBJ1-4; clone size: once; V gene: TRBV4-1; D gene: TRBD1; CDR3 protein: CASSQLDRDYEKLFF; CDR3 DNA: TGCGCCAGCAGCCAGTTGGACAGGGACTATGAAAAACTGTTTTTT
J gene: TRBJ2-1; clone size: .; V gene: TRBV11-2; D gene: .; CDR3 protein: CASSSLGRGEQFF; CDR3 DNA: TGTGCCAGCAGCTCGTTGGGCAGGGGCGAGCAGTTCTTC
J gene: TRBJ1-4; clone size: .; V gene: TRBV19; D gene: .; CDR3 protein: CASNAARTSTNEKLFF; CDR3 DNA: TGTGCCAGTAATGCGGCGCGCACGTCAACTAATGAAAAACTGTTTTTT
J gene: TRBJ1-5; clone size: .; V gene: TRBV7-8; D gene: .; CDR3 protein: CASSRRGGSYSNQPQHF; CDR3 DNA: TGTGCCAGCAGCCGACGGGGGGGTTCCTATAGCAATCAGCCCCAGCATTTT
J gene: TRBJ2-1; clone size: once; V gene: TRBV13; D gene: TRBD1; CDR3 protein: CASSTLQGSYNEQFF; CDR3 DNA: TGTGCCAGCAGCACATTACAGGGGTCCTACAATGAGCAGTTCTTC